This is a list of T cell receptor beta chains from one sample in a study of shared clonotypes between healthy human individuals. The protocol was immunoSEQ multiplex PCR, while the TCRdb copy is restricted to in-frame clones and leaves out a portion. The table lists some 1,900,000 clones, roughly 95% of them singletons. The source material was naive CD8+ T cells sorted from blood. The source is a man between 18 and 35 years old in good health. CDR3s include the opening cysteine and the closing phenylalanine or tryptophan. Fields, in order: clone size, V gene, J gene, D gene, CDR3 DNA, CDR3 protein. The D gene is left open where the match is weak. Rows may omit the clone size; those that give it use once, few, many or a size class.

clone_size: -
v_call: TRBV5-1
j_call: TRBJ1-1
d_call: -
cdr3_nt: TGCGCCAGCAGCTTGGTTCACAGGGAAAACACTGAAGCTTTCTTT
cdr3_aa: CASSLVHRENTEAFF

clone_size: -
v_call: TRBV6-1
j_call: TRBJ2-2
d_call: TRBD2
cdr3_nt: TGTGCCAGCAGTGTATACCTAGCGGGGGGGCTAAACGGGGAGCTGTTTTTT
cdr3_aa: CASSVYLAGGLNGELFF

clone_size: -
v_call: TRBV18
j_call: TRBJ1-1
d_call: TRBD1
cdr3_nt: TGTGCCAGCTCACCACAAGGACAGGGGATGAACACTGAAGCTTTCTTT
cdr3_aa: CASSPQGQGMNTEAFF

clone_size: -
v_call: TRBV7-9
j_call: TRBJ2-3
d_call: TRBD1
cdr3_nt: TGTGCCAGCAGCTCGCCAACAGGGGGAGGCACAGATACGCAGTATTTT
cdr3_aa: CASSSPTGGGTDTQYF

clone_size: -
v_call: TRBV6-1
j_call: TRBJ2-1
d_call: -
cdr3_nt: TGTGCCAGCAGCGGAACTGGACACCTAGAGCAGTTCTTC
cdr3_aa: CASSGTGHLEQFF

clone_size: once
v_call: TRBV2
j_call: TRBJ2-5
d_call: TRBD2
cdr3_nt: TGTGCCAGCTATAAGACGGGACTAGCGGGGGGGCCGGACCAAGAGACCCAGTACTTC
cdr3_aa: CASYKTGLAGGPDQETQYF

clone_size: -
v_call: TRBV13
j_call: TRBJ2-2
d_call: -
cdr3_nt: TGTGCCAGCAGCCCCCGGACAGACAGCACCGGGGAGCTGTTTTTT
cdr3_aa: CASSPRTDSTGELFF

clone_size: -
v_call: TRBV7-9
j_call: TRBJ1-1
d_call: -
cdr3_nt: TGTGCCAGCAGCCCCTCGACGGCCTACACTGAAGCTTTCTTT
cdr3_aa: CASSPSTAYTEAFF

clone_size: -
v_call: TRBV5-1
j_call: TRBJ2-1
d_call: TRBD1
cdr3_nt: TGCGCCAGCAGCTCCGGAAGTTGGACAGGGCCCTACAATGAGCAGTTCTTC
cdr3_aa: CASSSGSWTGPYNEQFF

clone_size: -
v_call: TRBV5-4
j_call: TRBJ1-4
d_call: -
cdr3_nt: TGTGCCAGCAGCTTTAAGGGGGAAGCCTATGGGAATGAAAAACTGTTTTTT
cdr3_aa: CASSFKGEAYGNEKLFF

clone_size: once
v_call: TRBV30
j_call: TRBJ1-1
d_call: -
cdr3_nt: TGTGCCTGGAGTGTACGCGAAGGGGTCACTGAAGCTTTCTTT
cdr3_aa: CAWSVREGVTEAFF

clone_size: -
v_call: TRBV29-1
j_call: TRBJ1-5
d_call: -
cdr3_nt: TGCAGCGGGCCCTTGCCGGAATATAGCAATCAGCCCCAGCATTTT
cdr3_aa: CSGPLPEYSNQPQHF

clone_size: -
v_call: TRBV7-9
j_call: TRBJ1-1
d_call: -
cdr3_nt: TGTGCCAGCAGCTTTTCCTCTGAAGCTTTCTTT
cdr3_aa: CASSFSSEAFF

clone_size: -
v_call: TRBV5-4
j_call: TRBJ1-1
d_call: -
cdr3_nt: TGTGCCAGCAGCCGCGGGGGAGACCCCACTGAAGCTTTCTTT
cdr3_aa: CASSRGGDPTEAFF

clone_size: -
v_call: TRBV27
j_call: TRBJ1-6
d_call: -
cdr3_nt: TGTGCCAGCAGTTTAATGGGGCCCGGATATAATTCACCCCTCCACTTT
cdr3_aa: CASSLMGPGYNSPLHF

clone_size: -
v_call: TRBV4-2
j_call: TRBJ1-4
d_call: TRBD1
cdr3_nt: TGTGCCAGCAGCCACGAACCGGACAGGACAAATGAAAAACTGTTTTTT
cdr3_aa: CASSHEPDRTNEKLFF

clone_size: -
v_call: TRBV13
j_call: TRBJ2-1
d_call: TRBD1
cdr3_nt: TGTGCCAGCAGCCTAGGACAGGGAGGACCTTACAATGAGCAGTTCTTC
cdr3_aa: CASSLGQGGPYNEQFF

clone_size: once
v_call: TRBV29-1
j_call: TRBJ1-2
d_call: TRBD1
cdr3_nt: TGCAGCGTTGAAGGGGTTCAAATGGGACAGTCCTATGGCTACACCTTC
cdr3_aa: CSVEGVQMGQSYGYTF

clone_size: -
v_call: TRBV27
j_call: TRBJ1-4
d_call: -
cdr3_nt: TGTGCCAGCAGTCCGCGCGGGGGGGTTTCATCTGAAAAACTGTTTTTT
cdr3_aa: CASSPRGGVSSEKLFF

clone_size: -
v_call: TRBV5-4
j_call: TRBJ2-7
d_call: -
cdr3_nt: TGTGCCAGCAGCCCCACGGACGGACCCTACGAGCAGTACTTC
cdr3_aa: CASSPTDGPYEQYF

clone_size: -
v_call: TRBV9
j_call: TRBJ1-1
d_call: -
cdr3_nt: TGTGCCAGCAGCGTAGACACGATGAACACTGAAGCTTTCTTT
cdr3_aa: CASSVDTMNTEAFF

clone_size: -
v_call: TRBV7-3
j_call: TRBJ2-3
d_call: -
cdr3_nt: TGTGCCAGCGCCGGGGACACAGATACGCAGTATTTT
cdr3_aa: CASAGDTDTQYF

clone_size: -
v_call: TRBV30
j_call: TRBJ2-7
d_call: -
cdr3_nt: TGTGCCTGGAATACCGGAGGGGCGACAGGCGAGCAGTACTTC
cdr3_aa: CAWNTGGATGEQYF